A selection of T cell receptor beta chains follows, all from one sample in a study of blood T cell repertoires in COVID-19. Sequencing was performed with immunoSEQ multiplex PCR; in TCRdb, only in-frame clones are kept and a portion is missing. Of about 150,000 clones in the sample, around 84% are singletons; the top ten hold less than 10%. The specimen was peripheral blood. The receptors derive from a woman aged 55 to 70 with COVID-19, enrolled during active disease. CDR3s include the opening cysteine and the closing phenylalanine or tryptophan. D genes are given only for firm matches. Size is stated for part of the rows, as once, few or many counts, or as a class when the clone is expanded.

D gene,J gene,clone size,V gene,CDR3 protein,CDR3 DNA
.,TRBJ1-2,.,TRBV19,CASSIGYEGDYGYTF,TGTGCCAGTAGTATTGGTTATGAGGGGGACTATGGCTACACCTTC
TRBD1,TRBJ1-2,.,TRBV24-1,CATSTTPGTGNYGYTF,TGTGCCACCAGTACTACCCCCGGGACAGGAAACTATGGCTACACCTTC
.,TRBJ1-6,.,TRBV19,CASSTRREPRNSPLHF,TGTGCCAGTAGTACCCGTCGAGAGCCCAGGAATTCACCCCTCCACTTT
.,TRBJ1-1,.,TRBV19,CASRRGTEAFF,TGTGCCAGTAGAAGGGGTACTGAAGCTTTCTTT
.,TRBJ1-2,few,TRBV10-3,CAISESTQGRGGYTF,TGTGCCATCAGTGAGTCGACTCAGGGGAGAGGCGGCTACACCTTC
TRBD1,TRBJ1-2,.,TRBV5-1,CASSVPGQGIDGYTF,TGCGCCAGCAGCGTGCCGGGACAGGGAATTGATGGCTACACCTTC
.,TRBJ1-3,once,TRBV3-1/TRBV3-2,CASSQVGGNTIYF,TGTGCCAGCAGCCAAGTCGGGGGGAACACCATATATTTT
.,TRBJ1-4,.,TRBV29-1,CSITYNEKLFF,TGCAGTATTACATATAATGAAAAACTGTTTTTT
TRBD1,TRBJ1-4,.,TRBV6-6,CASRWPTGGTNEKLFF,TGTGCCAGCAGATGGCCGACAGGGGGGACTAATGAAAAACTGTTTTTT
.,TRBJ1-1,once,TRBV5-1,CASSFGGRTEAFF,TGCGCCAGCAGCTTCGGGGGGAGAACTGAAGCTTTCTTT
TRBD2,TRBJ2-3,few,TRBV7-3,CASSKGGGSRDTQYF,TGTGCCAGCAGCAAAGGTGGCGGGAGCAGAGATACGCAGTATTTT
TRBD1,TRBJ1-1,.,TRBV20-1,CSARTGGPAFF,TGCAGTGCAAGGACAGGCGGGCCAGCTTTCTTT
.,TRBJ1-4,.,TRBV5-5,CASSLGGGIANEKLFF,TGTGCCAGCAGCTTGGGAGGCGGCATAGCGAATGAAAAACTGTTTTTT
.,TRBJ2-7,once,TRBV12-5,CPRLVVVKCEQYF,TGTCCCAGACTAGTGGTCGTGAAATGCGAGCAGTACTTC
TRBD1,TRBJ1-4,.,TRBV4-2,CASSQVPGQGRNEKLFF,TGTGCCAGCAGCCAAGTCCCGGGACAGGGAAGAAATGAAAAACTGTTTTTT
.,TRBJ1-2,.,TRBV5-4,CASSSRGGLNAGYTF,TGTGCCAGCAGCTCCCGCGGGGGGCTCAACGCTGGCTACACCTTC
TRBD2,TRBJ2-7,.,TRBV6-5,CASSTSGAYEQYF,TGTGCCAGCAGTACTAGCGGGGCCTACGAGCAGTACTTC
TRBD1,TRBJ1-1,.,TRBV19,CASTKGQGAWRAFF,TGTGCCAGTACCAAGGGACAGGGGGCCTGGCGGGCTTTCTTT
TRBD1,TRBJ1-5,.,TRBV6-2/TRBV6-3,CASSPGQGESQPQHF,TGTGCCAGCAGCCCGGGACAGGGGGAAAGTCAGCCCCAGCATTTT
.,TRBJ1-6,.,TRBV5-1,CASSSGRGNSPLHF,TGCGCCAGCAGCTCCGGCCGGGGGAATTCACCCCTCCACTTT
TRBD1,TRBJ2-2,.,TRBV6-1,CASREGTATGELFF,TGTGCCAGCAGAGAAGGGACAGCCACCGGGGAGCTGTTTTTT
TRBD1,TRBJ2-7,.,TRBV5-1,CASSSGTGASYEQYF,TGCGCCAGCAGCTCCGGGACAGGAGCCTCCTACGAGCAGTACTTC
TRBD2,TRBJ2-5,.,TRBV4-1,CASSPTGLAGDRKTQYF,TGCGCCAGCAGCCCCACTGGACTAGCGGGGGATAGAAAGACCCAGTACTTC
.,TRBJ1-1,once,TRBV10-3,CAISEPGSEAFF,TGTGCCATCAGTGAGCCGGGGTCTGAAGCTTTCTTT
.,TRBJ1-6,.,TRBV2,CASGAPGQVNSPLHF,TGTGCCAGTGGTGCACCGGGACAAGTTAATTCACCCCTCCACTTT
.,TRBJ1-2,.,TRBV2,CAGAGEYGYTF,TGTGCCGGAGCAGGGGAGTATGGCTACACCTTC
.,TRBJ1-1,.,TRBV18,CASSPAQATEAFF,TGTGCCAGCTCCCCAGCCCAGGCCACTGAAGCTTTCTTT
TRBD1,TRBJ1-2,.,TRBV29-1,CSSINKMDRVSYGYTF,TGCAGCTCTATTAATAAGATGGACAGGGTTTCCTATGGCTACACCTTC
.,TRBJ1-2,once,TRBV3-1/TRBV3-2,CASSQEGGGYGYTF,TGTGCCAGCAGCCAAGAGGGAGGGGGATATGGCTACACCTTC
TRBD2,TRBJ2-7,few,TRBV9,CASSPQILAGSNEQYF,TGTGCCAGCAGCCCTCAGATACTAGCGGGATCCAACGAGCAGTACTTC
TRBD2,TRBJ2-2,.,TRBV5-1,CASSSGVDTGELFF,TGCGCCAGCAGTAGCGGGGTCGACACCGGGGAGCTGTTTTTT
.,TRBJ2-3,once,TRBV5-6,CASSLGSLDTQYF,TGTGCCAGCAGCTTGGGGAGTCTAGATACGCAGTATTTT
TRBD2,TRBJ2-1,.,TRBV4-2,CASSQEASGIWSSYNEQFF,TGTGCCAGCAGCCAAGAGGCTAGCGGGATCTGGAGCTCCTACAATGAGCAGTTCTTC
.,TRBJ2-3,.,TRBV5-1,CASSAGVRTDTQYF,TGCGCCAGCAGCGCGGGTGTTCGCACAGATACGCAGTATTTT
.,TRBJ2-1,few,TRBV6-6,CASSYYGGGEQFF,TGTGCCAGCAGTTACTACGGGGGAGGTGAGCAGTTCTTC
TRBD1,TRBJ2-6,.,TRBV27,CASSDRVRANVLTF,TGTGCCAGCAGTGACAGGGTGAGGGCCAACGTCCTGACTTTC
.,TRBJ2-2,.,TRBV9,CASSVVGVTGELFF,TGTGCCAGCAGCGTAGTAGGGGTGACCGGGGAGCTGTTTTTT
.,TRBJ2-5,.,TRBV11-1,CASSYRQLQETQYF,TGTGCCAGCAGCTACAGACAGCTCCAAGAGACCCAGTACTTC
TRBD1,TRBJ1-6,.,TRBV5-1,CASSDRQGGNSPLHF,TGCGCCAGCAGCGACCGACAGGGGGGCAATTCACCCCTCCACTTT
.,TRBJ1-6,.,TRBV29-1,CSARTLGDSPLHF,TGCAGCGCTAGGACCCTCGGGGATTCACCCCTCCACTTT
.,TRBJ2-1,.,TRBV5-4,CASSLKLGANEQFF,TGTGCCAGCAGCTTGAAGCTGGGGGCGAATGAGCAGTTCTTC
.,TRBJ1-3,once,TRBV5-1,CASSLVGADRAAGNTIYF,TGCGCCAGCAGCCTAGTTGGGGCGGACCGGGCCGCTGGAAACACCATATATTTT
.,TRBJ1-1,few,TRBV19,CASITRGSDTEAFF,TGTGCCAGTATCACTCGGGGTAGTGACACTGAAGCTTTCTTT
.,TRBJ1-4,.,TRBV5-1,CASSPLSTNEKLFF,TGCGCCAGCAGCCCACTCTCAACTAATGAAAAACTGTTTTTT
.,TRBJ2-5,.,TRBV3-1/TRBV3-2,CASSQGRGVQETQYF,TGTGCCAGCAGCCAAGGACGGGGAGTTCAAGAGACCCAGTACTTC
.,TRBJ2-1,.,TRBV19,CASSRRTPSSYNEQFF,TGTGCCAGTAGTAGACGGACACCGAGCTCCTACAATGAGCAGTTCTTC
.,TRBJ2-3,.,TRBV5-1,CASSRGTVSTDTQYF,TGCGCCAGCAGCCGGGGGACGGTTAGCACAGATACGCAGTATTTT
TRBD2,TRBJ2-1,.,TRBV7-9,CASSLLVPGLHGEQFF,TGTGCCAGCAGCTTATTGGTCCCGGGACTACACGGTGAGCAGTTCTTC